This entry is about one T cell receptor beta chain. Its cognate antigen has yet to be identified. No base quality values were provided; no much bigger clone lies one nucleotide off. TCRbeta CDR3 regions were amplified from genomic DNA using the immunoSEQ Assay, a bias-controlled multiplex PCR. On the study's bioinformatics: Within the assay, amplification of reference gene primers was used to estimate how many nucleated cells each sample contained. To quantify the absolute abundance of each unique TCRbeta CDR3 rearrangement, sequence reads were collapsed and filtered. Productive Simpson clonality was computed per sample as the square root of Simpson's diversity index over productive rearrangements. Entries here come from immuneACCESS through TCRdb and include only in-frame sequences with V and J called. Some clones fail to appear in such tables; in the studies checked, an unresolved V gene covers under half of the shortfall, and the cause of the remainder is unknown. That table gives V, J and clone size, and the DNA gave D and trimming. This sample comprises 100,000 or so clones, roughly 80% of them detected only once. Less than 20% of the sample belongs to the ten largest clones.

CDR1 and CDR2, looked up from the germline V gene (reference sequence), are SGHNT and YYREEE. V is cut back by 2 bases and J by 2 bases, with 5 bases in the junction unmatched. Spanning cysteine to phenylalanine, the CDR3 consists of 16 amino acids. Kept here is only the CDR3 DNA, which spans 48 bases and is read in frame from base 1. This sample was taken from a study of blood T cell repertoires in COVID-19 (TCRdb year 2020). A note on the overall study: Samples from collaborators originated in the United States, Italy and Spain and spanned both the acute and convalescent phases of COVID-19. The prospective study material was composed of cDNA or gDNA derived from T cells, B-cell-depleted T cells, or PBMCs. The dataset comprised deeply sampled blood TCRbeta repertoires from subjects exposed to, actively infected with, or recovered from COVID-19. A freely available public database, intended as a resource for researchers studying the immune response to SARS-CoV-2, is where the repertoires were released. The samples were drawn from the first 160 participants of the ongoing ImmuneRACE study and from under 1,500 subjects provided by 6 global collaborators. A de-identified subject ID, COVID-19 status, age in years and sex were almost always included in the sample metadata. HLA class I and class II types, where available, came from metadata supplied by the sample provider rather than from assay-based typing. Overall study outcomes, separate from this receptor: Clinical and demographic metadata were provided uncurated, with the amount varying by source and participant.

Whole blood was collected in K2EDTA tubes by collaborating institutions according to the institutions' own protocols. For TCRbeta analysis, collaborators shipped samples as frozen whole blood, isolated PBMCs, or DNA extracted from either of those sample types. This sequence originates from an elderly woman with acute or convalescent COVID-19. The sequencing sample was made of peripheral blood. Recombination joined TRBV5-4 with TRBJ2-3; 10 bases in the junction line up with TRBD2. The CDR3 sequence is CASSFGLADPTDTQYF. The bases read TGTGCCAGCAGCTTCGGACTAGCGGATCCCACAGATACGCAGTATTTT.